These 29 T cell receptor beta chains were all obtained from the same sample, sequenced in a study of cytomegalovirus exposure and HLA in healthy donors. In the PCR, 60 Vbeta and 13 Jbeta primers were used. The data were produced by immunoSEQ multiplex PCR, yet TCRdb's version contains in-frame clones alone and is incomplete. The data show about 140,000 clones, 75% seen once. Source material: PBMCs. The origin of the receptors is a man aged 35 to 55 in good health and CMV-seronegative.

This sequence joins TRBV9 and TRBJ1-1; no clear D gene. The CDR3 is made up of 14 amino acids. Germline V lookup: CDR1 SGDLS, CDR2 YYNGEE. Trimming pared 4 bases from V and 0 bases from J, leaving 10 bases between. CDR3 in amino acids: CASSTRPMNTEAFF. CDR3 sequence (DNA): TGTGCCAGCAGCACCAGGCCCATGAACACTGAAGCTTTCTTT.

The chain is built from TRBV5-1 and TRBJ2-3; no clear D gene. Per the germline V gene, CDR1 is SGHRS and CDR2 is YFSETQ. Trimming removed 0 bases at V and 0 bases at J, with 8 bases between. The CDR3 contains 15 residues. The CDR3 loop reads CASSLGTASTDTQYF. CDR3 sequence (DNA): TGCGCCAGCAGCTTGGGTACAGCTAGCACAGATACGCAGTATTTT.

The CDR3 loop reads CASSLPGTGVGGYTF. The CDR3 region has the DNA TGTGCCAGCAGCCTCCCCGGGACAGGGGTGGGTGGCTACACCTTC. This rearrangement joins TRBV11-2 to TRBJ1-2; 10 bases are a match to TRBD1. Germline V CDR1 and CDR2: SGHAT, FQNNGV. The CDR3 has 15 amino acids. V was pared by 5 bases and J by 7 bases, with 10 bases of the junction left unmatched.

V usage is TRBV7-8 and J usage is TRBJ2-1; 8 positions match TRBD2. Trimming cost V 5 bases and J 1 base; bases outside gene matches: 19. CDR3 length: 20 amino acids. Germline V CDR1 and CDR2: SGHVS, FQNEAQ. For the CDR3, the DNA is TGTGCCAGCAGCATGAGGTGGGGGACTAGTGAGGGGAGTTCCTACAATGAGCAGTTCTTC. This sequence encodes CASSMRWGTSEGSSYNEQFF.

The chain recombines TRBV11-1 with TRBJ2-7, with a tentative D call TRBD2 (5 bases). Germline V gene sequence: CDR1 SGHAT, CDR2 FQDESV (reference sequence). Trimming stripped 5 bases from V and 3 bases from J, with 11 bases between. This CDR3 contains 13 residues. The CDR3 DNA sequence: TGTGCCAGCAGCCGGAATGAGGGCTACGAGCAGTACTTC. It is translated as CASSRNEGYEQYF.

The chain has TRBV6-6 and TRBJ2-2; possibly TRBD1 for D (5 bases). This CDR3 is 15 amino acids long. The germline CDR1 and CDR2 sequences are MNHNY and SVGAGI (reference sequence). The germline V and J ends were trimmed by 5 bases and 6 bases, with 16 bases remaining between them. The CDR3 sequence: CASSMSSRQPGELFF. CDR3 nucleotide sequence: TGTGCCAGCAGTATGTCTTCGAGACAGCCCGGGGAGCTGTTTTTT.

The J gene is TRBJ2-5, the V gene TRBV4-3, with 10 bases that match TRBD1. The CDR3 length is 15 residues. J gave up 11 bases and V 0 bases, and 9 bases lay outside the gene matches. In germline, CDR1 is LGHNA, CDR2 YSLEER. The CDR3: CASSQEGTGASEQYF. For the CDR3, the DNA is TGCGCCAGCAGCCAAGAGGGGACAGGGGCGAGTGAGCAGTACTTC.

This chain joins TRBV7-3 and TRBJ1-6, with TRBD1 matching over 8 bases. The CDR3 extends over 13 amino acids. The germline V gene encodes CDR1 SGHTA and CDR2 FQGTGA. Trimming at V came to 6 bases and at J to 7 bases, leaving 2 bases not matched to a gene. The CDR3, as DNA: TGTGCCAGCAGGAGGGACAGGAATTCACCCCTCCACTTT. This sequence encodes CASRRDRNSPLHF.

The chain joins TRBV5-1 to TRBJ2-3, with 11 bases matching TRBD1. The CDR3 loop spans 18 amino acids. From germline, CDR1 is SGHRS and CDR2 YFSETQ. Unmatched junction bases numbered 13, after V lost 4 bases and J lost 3 bases. The CDR3 DNA reads as TGCGCCAGCAGCGCAGGACAGGGGGCGACGTTCGGGACAGATACGCAGTATTTT. Its translation is CASSAGQGATFGTDTQYF.

V usage is TRBV7-2 and J usage is TRBJ2-1; TRBD2 agrees at 13 bases. The CDR3 has 19 amino acids. CDR1 and CDR2 (germline): SGHTA, FQGNSA. After removal of 5 bases from V and 6 bases from J, the junction contained 16 bases not matched to a gene. CDR3 protein: CASSPATSGGAEGPNEQFF. CDR3 sequence (DNA): TGTGCCAGCAGCCCGGCCACTAGCGGGGGGGCCGAGGGGCCCAATGAGCAGTTCTTC.

The V gene is TRBV25-1, the J gene TRBJ1-1; no definite D call. Germline assignment: CDR1 MGHDK and CDR2 SYGVNS. The CDR3 totals 14 residues. V lost 1 base and J 3 bases, leaving 9 bases between the germline ends. In DNA form, the CDR3 reads TGTGCCAGCAGTGAATCCCCGGGGTACACTGAAGCTTTCTTT. Protein sequence: CASSESPGYTEAFF.

This clone appeared a single time. V gene TRBV5-1 combines with J gene TRBJ2-7; TRBD1 aligns across 7 bases. CDR3 size: 16 residues. J lost 5 bases, V lost 4 bases, and 15 bases had no gene match. Per germline, CDR1 SGHRS and CDR2 YFSETQ. DNA for the CDR3: TGCGCCAGCAGCGTTGGGCAGTTGCAGGGGGTCGACGAGCAGTACTTC. It codes for CASSVGQLQGVDEQYF. Using reference TRBV5-1 and TRBJ2-7 for the parts outside the CDR3, the full variable domain is KAGVTQTPRYLIKTRGQQVTLSCSPISGHRSVSWYQQTPGQGLQFLFEYFSETQRNKGNFPGRFSGRQFSNSRSEMNVSTLELGDSALYLCASSVGQLQGVDEQYFGPGTRLTVT.

CDR3 DNA: TGTGCTAGTGGTACACCTCCGTACTATGGCTACACCTTC. Translating gives CASGTPPYYGYTF. V gene TRBV12-5 combines with J gene TRBJ1-2; D gene ambiguous. This CDR3 region has 13 residues. CDR1 is LGHNT and CDR2 is FRNRAP in the germline V gene. V lost 5 bases and J lost 3, with 10 bases in between. Supplemented by reference TRBV12-5 and TRBJ1-2, the full variable domain reads DARVTQTPRHKVTEMGQEVTMRCQPILGHNTVFWYRQTMMQGLELLAYFRNRAPLDDSGMPKDRFSAEMPDATLATLKIQPSEPRDSAVYFCASGTPPYYGYTFGSGTRLTVV.

V is TRBV28 and J is TRBJ1-2, with TRBD1 identical over 7 bases. Germline V gene sequence: CDR1 MDHEN, CDR2 SYDVKM. V gave up 8 bases and J gave up 7 bases; unmatched junction bases: 4. CDR3 length equals 11 residues. CDR3 residues: CASGPGGGYTF. The CDR3 DNA is TGTGCCAGCGGCCCAGGGGGTGGCTACACCTTC.

The gene calls are TRBV4-1 and TRBJ1-4; D not certain. Deletions cut 1 base from V and 7 bases from J, with 16 bases between. The CDR3 is made up of 16 amino acids. Germline CDR1 is MGHRA and CDR2 is YSYEKL. CDR3 loop: CASSQGGSHGFEKLFF. The CDR3 DNA follows: TGCGCCAGCAGCCAAGGAGGCTCCCACGGGTTTGAAAAACTGTTTTTT.

The chain carries TRBV7-2 and TRBJ1-5; 10 bases are shared with TRBD1. Germline CDR1 reads SGHTA; CDR2 reads FQGNSA. The junction had 7 bases not matched to a gene; V was cut back by 2 bases and J by 9 bases. The CDR3 is 15 residues long. The CDR3 DNA follows: TGTGCCAGCAGCTTACGAGGACAGGGGGGTGGGCCCCAGCATTTT. Translating it yields CASSLRGQGGGPQHF.

This clone was observed a few times. The chain employs TRBV5-1 and TRBJ2-6; D is undetermined. The CDR3 runs 14 residues. The germline V and J ends were trimmed by 7 bases and 4 bases, with 12 bases remaining between them. Germline loops: CDR1 SGHRS, CDR2 YFSETQ. This CDR3 reads CASRPGTGANVLTF. The CDR3 nucleotides read TGCGCCAGCCGTCCCGGTACCGGGGCCAACGTCCTGACTTTC.

This clone was observed a handful of times. The gene calls are TRBV6-6 and TRBJ2-6; D remains ambiguous. CDR3 length: 15 amino acids. V lost 6 bases and J 4 bases, leaving 13 bases between the germline ends. CDR1 and CDR2 from the germline V gene are MNHNY and SVGAGI (reference sequence). CDR3 DNA: TGTGCCAGCAGACCTTCGAGTGCAGGGGCCAACGTCCTGACTTTC. Translating gives CASRPSSAGANVLTF.

The chain combines TRBV2 with TRBJ1-5; a weak D match, TRBD1 (5 bases). CDR3 length: 16 residues. Germline CDR1 and CDR2: SNHLY and FYNNEI. Between the trimmed V and J ends, which lost 8 bases and 0 bases, there was a span of 17 bases. Here the CDR3 reads CASRGGVSYSNQPQHF. CDR3 coding DNA: TGTGCCAGCCGGGGGGGTGTCTCGTATAGCAATCAGCCCCAGCATTTT. Filled out from reference TRBV2 and TRBJ1-5, the complete variable domain reads EPEVTQTPSHQVTQMGQEVILRCVPISNHLYFYWYRQILGQKVEFLVSFYNNEISEKSEIFDDQFSVERPDGSNFTLKIRSTKLEDSAMYFCASRGGVSYSNQPQHFGDGTRLSIL.

The chain has TRBV7-7 and TRBJ2-1; 12 positions agree with TRBD2. The V gene end was trimmed by 5 bases and the J gene end by 5 bases; junction bases not matched to a gene: 10. The CDR3 runs to 17 residues. CDR1 and CDR2 (germline): SSHAT, FNYEAQ (reference sequence). CDR3 residues: CASSPGLAGLPDNEQFF. In nucleotides, the CDR3 is TGTGCCAGCAGCCCAGGACTAGCGGGGCTCCCCGACAATGAGCAGTTCTTC.

This chain links TRBV6-5 with TRBJ1-2; D not resolved. CDR3 length: 12 amino acids. CDR1 is MNHEY and CDR2 is SVGAGI in the germline V gene. V gave up 6 bases and J gave up 8 bases, with 13 bases separating them. CDR3 protein: CASRSVLRGYTF. CDR3 coding DNA: TGTGCCAGCAGATCCGTATTGCGGGGCTACACCTTC.

This clone was seen just once. The chain uses TRBV7-9 and TRBJ1-2, with a possible D match to TRBD1 (6 bases). Germline values: CDR1 SEHNR, CDR2 FQNEAQ (reference sequence). Trimming left V 5 bases short and J 4 bases short, with 11 bases between. This CDR3 has 13 residues. Here the CDR3 DNA reads TGTGCCAGCAGCAAGGACAGTTTCTATGGCTACACCTTC. It translates to CASSKDSFYGYTF.

The V gene is TRBV4-3, the J gene TRBJ2-7; 12 bases fit TRBD2. This CDR3 has 16 amino acids. Germline CDR1 and CDR2: LGHNA and YSLEER. Trimming removed 3 bases from V and 4 bases from J; junction bases left unmatched: 7. DNA of the CDR3: TGCGCCAGCAGCCATGGAACTAGCGGGGGGTTATACGAGCAGTACTTC. This codes for CASSHGTSGGLYEQYF.

CDR3 protein: CASSPRGPGANVLTF. The CDR3 DNA sequence: TGCGCCAGCAGCCCTCGGGGTCCTGGGGCCAACGTCCTGACTTTC. The rearrangement links TRBV5-1 to TRBJ2-6, with D tentatively TRBD2 (5 bases). Germline CDR1 reads SGHRS; CDR2 reads YFSETQ. Trimming shortened V by 4 bases and J by 2 bases, and 10 bases separated the two germline ends. The CDR3 runs to 15 residues.

The V and J genes are TRBV7-2 and TRBJ1-5, with 7 bases that match TRBD1. The CDR3 runs 13 residues. In germline, CDR1 is SGHTA, CDR2 FQGNSA. Trimming at V came to 6 bases and at J to 2 bases, leaving 1 base not matched to a gene. The CDR3 loop reads CASRGGGNQPQHF. The CDR3 DNA sequence: TGTGCCAGCAGAGGGGGCGGCAATCAGCCCCAGCATTTT.

CDR3 nucleotide sequence: TGTGCCAGCTCGGCAGGGCGGATGGGCTACGAGCAGTACTTC. Translated, it gives CASSAGRMGYEQYF. The V and J genes are TRBV7-9 and TRBJ2-7; D may be TRBD1 (5 bases). The CDR3 totals 14 residues. Germline V gene sequence: CDR1 SEHNR, CDR2 FQNEAQ (reference sequence). V was pared by 8 bases and J by 3 bases, with 17 bases between.

The chain links TRBV7-3 to TRBJ2-1; 7 bases are shared with TRBD2. CDR1 is SGHTA, CDR2 FQGTGA, per germline. Trimming at V came to 5 bases and at J to 4 bases, leaving 8 bases not matched to a gene. The CDR3 runs 15 residues. This chain's CDR3 is CASSPGGGPYNEQFF. The CDR3 DNA is TGTGCCAGCAGCCCGGGCGGGGGACCTTACAATGAGCAGTTCTTC.

This clone showed up just once. CDR3 in amino acids: CASSQRGGTGELFF. Written as DNA, the CDR3 is TGTGCCAGCAGTCAGCGGGGAGGGACCGGGGAGCTGTTTTTT. The chain links TRBV7-2 to TRBJ2-2, with 7 bases that match TRBD2. V lost 6 bases, J lost 5 bases, and 6 bases stayed unmatched. The CDR3 loop spans 14 amino acids. CDR1 and CDR2 from the germline V gene are SGHTA and FQGNSA.

The CDR3 DNA reads TGCGCCAGCAGCCAAGGATGGGAGATTTCCTACGAGCAGTACTTC. It is translated as CASSQGWEISYEQYF. The chain recombines TRBV4-1 with TRBJ2-5; TRBD2 is a possible D gene (5 bases). The J call may be mistaken, given a closer DNA end match to TRBJ2-7. The CDR3 sequence is 15 residues long. Germline CDR1 and CDR2: MGHRA and YSYEKL.